The clone carrying this T cell receptor (beta chain) came up a few times. Its target is unknown. This specimen comes from a study of beta chain features in type 1 diabetes. Study information: Cell yields, age and gender were similar between patients and healthy donors. Findings and caveats of the study: The naive, central memory and Treg TCRB repertoires of patients appeared to be more similar to one another than those of healthy donors. TCRB CDR3s were moderately but significantly shorter in Type 1 diabetes patients in all four CD4+ subsets. Any HLA effect on TCRB rearrangement was left unresolved by small sub-analyses.

The V end was cut by 4 bases, the J end by 5 bases, with 12 bases between. This CDR3 region has 14 residues. Germline loops: CDR1 SGHDT, CDR2 YYEEEE. Every bit of the isolated RNA underwent reverse transcription, so sequencing read expressed TCRB transcripts. About 3.6 million reads were obtained on average from naive, central memory and regulatory T cell samples. Generated by immunoSEQ multiplex PCR, the TCRdb table keeps only in-frame clones and is missing some. The sample carries about 190,000 clones, roughly 8% recorded once. The receptor comes from a man between 18 and 35 years old with type 1 diabetes. The genes are TRBV5-6 and TRBJ1-4; D is ambiguous. The sequencing input was central memory CD4+ T cells from blood. The CDR3 bases are TGTGCCAGCAGCCTCGGTTTTGTGAATGAAAAACTGTTTTTT. It codes for CASSLGFVNEKLFF.